This T cell receptor (beta chain) is drawn from a study of T cell repertoires in cytomegalovirus infection. Across the study: Selection of CMV epitopes for the study included recently identified HLA-C-restricted and well-studied HLA-B-restricted ones. Indicated by public TCR beta signatures were CMV infection and matching HLA type. Study-wide results and caveats: CMV-specific TCR beta clonotypes restricted by HLA-C dominated the ex vivo response. The cumulative frequency of public TCR beta families distinguished individuals who carried CMV together with the relevant HLA.

TCRdb reprocessed the reads via MiXCR and lists one record per CDR3 protein. The sample shows roughly 860,000 distinct CDR3 sequences, 32% of them seen only once. Worth noting for this clonotype: The target antigen is unknown.

This CDR3 contains 18 residues. V was pared by 0 bases and J by 0 bases, with 18 bases between. From germline, CDR1 is SGHVS and CDR2 FQNEAQ. The sample was cultured CD8+ T cells from PBMCs, taken from culture after CMV antigen stimulation. The V call is TRBV7-8, the J call TRBJ2-7; possibly TRBD1 for D (6 bases). The receptor comes from a human donor in good health (CMV status not recorded). Some clones in this sample may be carry-over from other donors' samples. In DNA form, the CDR3 reads TGTGCCAGCAGCTTAGCGCCCGACCGACTACAGGGCTCCTACGAGCAGTACGTC. Translated: CASSLAPDRLQGSYEQYV.